The 26 T cell receptor beta chains below come from one sample, sequenced in a study of monozygotic twins with inflammatory bowel disease. TCRdb re-analyzed the 5' RACE reads; it lists each CDR3 protein once, without DNA. Across some 440,000 distinct CDR3 sequences, the top ten clones capture 2.4% of the sample. The sequenced sample consisted of blood. The receptors shown here come from a human donor with ulcerative colitis or Crohn's disease, or a healthy co-twin of an affected twin (not recorded which).

The rearrangement links TRBV6-5 to TRBJ2-3; TCRdb's D call of TRBD1 is untestable without DNA. CDR1 and CDR2 from the germline V gene are MNHEY and SVGAGI. This CDR3 region has 15 residues. The CDR3 is CASRLGQGFTDTQYF.

V usage is TRBV7-9 and J usage is TRBJ2-1; TCRdb calls TRBD1, which cannot be checked without DNA. Germline V gene data show CDR1 as SEHNR and CDR2 as FQNEAQ (reference sequence). This CDR3 region has 15 residues. The CDR3 is CASRSPGTAYNEQFF. Full variable domain (rest looked up from reference TRBV7-9 and TRBJ2-1): DTGVSQNPRHKITKRGQNVTFRCDPISEHNRLYWYRQTLGQGPEFLTYFQNEAQLEKSRLLSDRFSAERPKGSFSTLEIQRTEQGDSAMYLCASRSPGTAYNEQFFGPGTRLTVL.

The chain is built from TRBV7-3 and TRBJ2-3. Germline V gives CDR1 SGHTA, CDR2 FQGTGA. CDR3 size: 13 residues. This CDR3 reads CASSQDNTDTQYF.

V is TRBV29-1 and J is TRBJ2-5; the D gene TCRdb calls, TRBD2, cannot be checked with no DNA. This CDR3 is built from 12 residues. The germline V gene has CDR1 SQVTM and CDR2 ANQGSEA. CDR3 region: CSVERVQETQYF. Variable domain in full (rest from reference TRBV29-1 and TRBJ2-5): SAVISQKPSRDICQRGTSLTIQCQVDSQVTMMFWYRQQPGQSLTLIATANQGSEATYESGFVIDKFPISRPNLTFSTLTVSNMSPEDSSIYLCSVERVQETQYFGPGTRLLVL.

The chain employs TRBV28 and TRBJ2-7; the D call from TCRdb, TRBD1, cannot be confirmed without DNA. This CDR3 contains 13 residues. Per the germline V gene, CDR1 is MDHEN and CDR2 is SYDVKM. CDR3 sequence reads: CATRRDNYYEQYF.

This chain uses TRBV7-8 with TRBJ1-1; TCRdb reports TRBD1, a call that lacks DNA to check it against. Germline V lookup: CDR1 SGHVS, CDR2 FQNEAQ. This CDR3 comprises 14 residues. The CDR3 spells CASSAQGGDTEAFF.

This chain connects TRBV18 to TRBJ2-2. Germline V gene lookup returns CDR1 KGHSH and CDR2 LQKENI. This CDR3 is 15 amino acids long. CDR3 region: CASSPPGAGTGELFF.

This chain uses TRBV12-5 with TRBJ2-2. The CDR3 spans 12 residues. Per germline, CDR1 LGHNT and CDR2 FRNRAP. The CDR3 spells CASGFGTGELFF. Filled out from reference TRBV12-5 and TRBJ2-2, the complete variable domain reads DARVTQTPRHKVTEMGQEVTMRCQPILGHNTVFWYRQTMMQGLELLAYFRNRAPLDDSGMPKDRFSAEMPDATLATLKIQPSEPRDSAVYFCASGFGTGELFFGEGSRLTVL.

V usage is TRBV7-9 and J usage is TRBJ2-1; TCRdb designates TRBD2, a call that cannot be tested without DNA. Looked up from germline, CDR1 is SEHNR and CDR2 is FQNEAQ (reference sequence). The CDR3 runs 15 residues. The CDR3 sequence: CASSFRGRDDNEQFF.

The chain carries TRBV5-1 and TRBJ2-1. This CDR3 is 16 amino acids long. Germline V gene data show CDR1 as SGHRS and CDR2 as YFSETQ. The CDR3 protein is CASSDPKGSSYNEQFF.

V is TRBV12-3 or TRBV12-4 and J is TRBJ2-1; TCRdb proposes TRBD1, but this gene call is untestable without DNA. The CDR3 runs to 16 residues. The CDR3 is CASKEGTGQRYNEQFF.

The chain employs TRBV28 and TRBJ2-7; the D call of TRBD1 rests on TCRdb alone, since no DNA is present to check it. Looked up from germline, CDR1 is MDHEN and CDR2 is SYDVKM. CDR3 length: 15 amino acids. CDR3 amino acids: CASSPPGGVTYEQYF.

The chain uses TRBV20-1 and TRBJ1-5. This CDR3 is 12 amino acids long. Per germline, CDR1 DFQATT and CDR2 SNEGSKA (reference sequence). Here the CDR3 reads CSASPGSRPQHF.

CDR3: CASSQVTGNTEAFF. This chain joins TRBV14 and TRBJ1-1. CDR1 and CDR2 from the germline V gene are SGHDN and FVKESK. The CDR3 has 14 residues.

The chain recombines TRBV7-9 with TRBJ1-2. There are 15 residues in the CDR3. The germline CDR1 and CDR2 sequences are SEHNR and FQNEAQ (reference sequence). This CDR3 reads CASSSLLGGTYGYTF. Combining the CDR3 with reference TRBV7-9 and TRBJ1-2 gives the whole variable domain DTGVSQNPRHKITKRGQNVTFRCDPISEHNRLYWYRQTLGQGPEFLTYFQNEAQLEKSRLLSDRFSAERPKGSFSTLEIQRTEQGDSAMYLCASSSLLGGTYGYTFGSGTRLTVV.

The CDR3 is CASSPTAGGPYEQYF. The genes are TRBV18 and TRBJ2-7; the D call of TRBD2 rests on TCRdb alone, since no DNA is present to check it. The germline CDR1 and CDR2 sequences are KGHSH and LQKENI. CDR3 length: 15 amino acids.

The J gene is TRBJ1-1, the V gene TRBV6-5. The length of the CDR3 is 13 residues. Per germline, CDR1 MNHEY and CDR2 SVGAGI. The CDR3 reads CASSYAGGTEAFF.

The rearrangement uses TRBV5-1 and TRBJ2-1; absent DNA, TCRdb's TRBD2 call cannot be checked. The CDR3 is 15 amino acids. The germline gives CDR1 SGHRS, CDR2 YFSETQ. The CDR3 protein is CASSLPLAGYNEQFF.

J is TRBJ2-1 and V is TRBV20-1; TCRdb's D gene call, TRBD1, goes unchecked for lack of DNA. From germline, CDR1 is DFQATT and CDR2 SNEGSKA (reference sequence). The CDR3 extends over 14 amino acids. The CDR3 sequence: CSARPGQGRNEQFF.

The chain couples TRBV5-1 to TRBJ2-7; as DNA is missing, the TRBD2 call by TCRdb cannot be tested. Germline V lookup: CDR1 SGHRS, CDR2 YFSETQ. The CDR3 loop spans 13 amino acids. Here the CDR3 reads CASSAGSYPEQYF.

This chain connects TRBV20-1 to TRBJ1-4. Germline CDR1 DFQATT, CDR2 SNEGSKA (reference sequence). The CDR3 has 15 amino acids. CDR3: CSARDTGGANEKLFF.

This chain connects TRBV5-1 to TRBJ2-7; the TRBD2 assignment by TCRdb is unverifiable without DNA. In germline, CDR1 is SGHRS, CDR2 YFSETQ. This CDR3 is built from 15 residues. CDR3 amino acids: CASSFLAGGQGEQYF. Full variable domain (rest looked up from reference TRBV5-1 and TRBJ2-7): KAGVTQTPRYLIKTRGQQVTLSCSPISGHRSVSWYQQTPGQGLQFLFEYFSETQRNKGNFPGRFSGRQFSNSRSEMNVSTLELGDSALYLCASSFLAGGQGEQYFGPGTRLTVT.

This chain links TRBV18 with TRBJ1-1; TCRdb names TRBD1, which stays unverified in the absence of DNA. CDR3 length: 15 residues. CDR1 KGHSH and CDR2 LQKENI come from the germline V gene. The CDR3 sequence is CASSPRDPGNTEAFF.

The V call is TRBV27, the J call TRBJ1-1. Germline CDR1 reads MNHEY; CDR2 reads SMNVEV (reference sequence). The CDR3 contains 15 residues. The CDR3 loop reads CASSPFRLSNTEAFF.

The chain combines TRBV18 with TRBJ2-1. The germline gives CDR1 KGHSH, CDR2 LQKENI. The CDR3 has 13 residues. CDR3 sequence: CASSPRDLGEQFF.

The chain uses TRBV9 and TRBJ2-6; the TCRdb call, TRBD1, lacks DNA for checking. The germline CDR1 and CDR2 sequences are SGDLS and YYNGEE. CDR3 length equals 17 residues. CDR3 in amino acids: CASNRPAFQGGANVLTF.